These 29 T cell receptor beta chains originate from one sample sequenced in a study of identical twins. TCRdb passed the 5' RACE reads through MiXCR, listing each CDR3 protein once. The sample includes roughly 630,000 distinct CDR3 sequences, under 8.5% seen only once; the top ten take less than 2%. Another study also made use of these data, one on yellow fever vaccine responses in identical twins.

Sample: PBMCs. The receptor set was obtained from a woman between 18 and 29 years old in good health.

This clonotype appeared a few times. The chain has TRBV7-9 and TRBJ2-3; 8 bases align to TRBD1. V shed 5 bases, J shed 2 bases, and the junction held 9 bases outside the gene matches. This CDR3 spans 16 amino acids. Per germline, CDR1 SEHNR and CDR2 FQNEAQ (reference sequence). Written as DNA, the CDR3 is TGTGCCAGCAGCCCGCCCGGGACAGGTCTCACAGATACGCAGTATTTT. Translated: CASSPPGTGLTDTQYF.

V gene TRBV24-1 combines with J gene TRBJ1-2, with D tentatively TRBD1 (5 bases). CDR3 size: 14 residues. The V end was cut by 3 bases, the J end by 3 bases, with 10 bases between. CDR1 and CDR2 (germline): KGHDR, SFDVKD. The CDR3 is CATSDTQGHYGYTF. DNA for the CDR3: TGTGCCACCAGTGATACTCAGGGTCACTATGGCTACACCTTC.

This clonotype qualifies as medium-sized. The CDR3 nucleotides are TGTGCCACCAGTGATATTAGCGGGGGTTCGGAAAATGAGCAGTTCTTC. Translated, it gives CATSDISGGSENEQFF. The genes are TRBV24-1 and TRBJ2-1; 9 positions match TRBD2. Germline lookup yields CDR1 KGHDR and CDR2 SFDVKD. V trimming: 3 bases; J trimming: 7 bases; junction bases outside the gene matches: 9. The CDR3 sequence is 16 residues long.

This clonotype was seen many times. V and J are TRBV3-1 and TRBJ1-2; D is unresolved. Trimming stripped 2 bases from V and 8 bases from J, with 12 bases between. The V gene's germline CDR1 is LGHDT and CDR2 YNNKEL (reference sequence). CDR3 length: 13 amino acids. The CDR3 sequence: CASSQTRLGGYTF. As DNA, the CDR3 is TGTGCCAGCAGCCAAACTCGGTTGGGAGGCTACACCTTC.

This clonotype was seen a handful of times. This chain joins TRBV12-3 or TRBV12-4 and TRBJ2-1, with 7 bases identical to TRBD2. After removal of 2 bases from V and 15 bases from J, the junction contained 4 bases not matched to a gene. The CDR3 is 11 amino acids. The CDR3 DNA follows: TGTGCCAGCAGTTTATGGGGGGGGAGGTTCTTC. It codes for CASSLWGGRFF.

The rearrangement links TRBV4-1 to TRBJ2-7; 8 nucleotides line up with TRBD1. J lost 1 base, V lost 2 bases, and 7 bases had no gene match. This CDR3 region has 16 residues. Germline V gives CDR1 MGHRA, CDR2 YSYEKL. The CDR3 nucleotides read TGCGCCAGCAGCCAAACACCAGGGGGCACGTCCTACGAGCAGTACTTC. Protein product: CASSQTPGGTSYEQYF.

This clonotype has more than one count but fewer than ten. The chain is built from TRBV3-1 and TRBJ1-1; a weak D match, TRBD1 (6 bases). The V end was cut by 0 bases, the J end by 11 bases, with 13 bases between. This CDR3 is 13 amino acids long. Germline V gene data show CDR1 as LGHDT and CDR2 as YNNKEL (reference sequence). CDR3 residues: CASSQDLWDTAFF. The CDR3 nucleotides read TGTGCCAGCAGCCAAGATCTTTGGGACACCGCTTTCTTT.

This clonotype came up a few times. This chain connects TRBV3-1 to TRBJ1-1; D remains unclear. Trimming cost V 1 base and J 0 bases, with 9 bases left between them. Per germline, CDR1 LGHDT and CDR2 YNNKEL (reference sequence). This CDR3 region has 15 residues. DNA of the CDR3: TGTGCCAGCAGCCAAGGAAGACGGTTGAACACTGAAGCTTTCTTT. Translation: CASSQGRRLNTEAFF.

This clonotype was detected only a few times. The rearrangement uses TRBV20-1 and TRBJ2-1, with D uncertain. The CDR3 length is 15 residues. The germline V gene encodes CDR1 DFQATT and CDR2 SNEGSKA (reference sequence). Trimming cost V 6 bases and J 1 base, with 16 bases left between them. The DNA for the CDR3 is TGCAGTGCAGTCGAACCCAGGAGATCCTACAATGAGCAGTTCTTC. Amino acids: CSAVEPRRSYNEQFF.

This clonotype was observed a few times. J is TRBJ2-5 and V is TRBV6-5; D could derive from TRBD1 or TRBD2 (6 bases each). CDR1 is MNHEY and CDR2 is SVGAGI in the germline V gene. V was cut by 2 bases and J by 5 bases, with 18 bases left in between. This CDR3 is 16 amino acids long. In DNA form, the CDR3 reads TGTGCCAGCAGTTACGTGTACGGGGGCTCCCGGGAGACCCAGTACTTC. Amino acids: CASSYVYGGSRETQYF.

Only a few counts were recorded for this clonotype. Here the CDR3 DNA reads TGTGCCAGCAGTTTGTACGGTAAGACTGAAGCTTTCTTT. The encoded protein is CASSLYGKTEAFF. The chain employs TRBV12-3 or TRBV12-4 and TRBJ1-1; D gene unclear. V gave up 3 bases and J gave up 5 bases, with 10 bases separating them. The CDR3 loop spans 13 amino acids.

This clonotype was counted at least ten times. The genes are TRBV24-1 and TRBJ1-4; unclear D gene. CDR1 is KGHDR and CDR2 is SFDVKD in the germline V gene. The V end was cut by 4 bases, the J end by 4 bases, with 6 bases between. The length of the CDR3 is 13 residues. Here the CDR3 DNA reads TGTGCCACCAGTGAACCCTTTAATGAAAAACTGTTTTTT. It codes for CATSEPFNEKLFF.

This clonotype occurred a few times. This chain joins TRBV20-1 and TRBJ2-7, with a tentative D call TRBD2 (6 bases). Germline CDR1 DFQATT, CDR2 SNEGSKA (reference sequence). Between the trimmed V and J ends, which lost 0 bases and 1 base, there was a span of 13 bases. The CDR3 has 15 residues. The CDR3 spells CSARDTLAKSYEQYF. Here the CDR3 DNA reads TGCAGTGCTAGAGATACCCTAGCGAAGTCCTACGAGCAGTACTTC.

Many counts were recorded for this clonotype. V usage is TRBV5-1 and J usage is TRBJ1-1; D may be TRBD1 (5 bases). V shed 4 bases and J shed 2 bases, with 9 bases lying between them. The CDR3 consists of 13 residues. The germline CDR1 and CDR2 sequences are SGHRS and YFSETQ. The CDR3 loop reads CASSQGSNTEAFF. The CDR3 bases are TGCGCCAGCAGCCAGGGTTCAAACACTGAAGCTTTCTTT.

The V gene is TRBV10-3, the J gene TRBJ2-5, with D possibly TRBD1 on 5 matching bases. The CDR3 totals 12 residues. Trimming removed 10 bases at V and 5 bases at J, with 14 bases between. Per the germline V gene, CDR1 is ENHRY and CDR2 is SYGVKD. CDR3 coding DNA: TGTGCCACCGCCCGTCCAGGGGAGACCCAGTACTTC. It codes for CATARPGETQYF.

J is TRBJ2-6 and V is TRBV29-1; no firm D call. This CDR3 is built from 17 residues. Per germline, CDR1 SQVTM and CDR2 ANQGSEA. Trimming stripped 7 bases from V and 0 bases from J, with 19 bases between. Here the CDR3 DNA reads TGCAGCGCTCTAACCCCTCAGGTGTTCTCTGGGGCCAACGTCCTGACTTTC. It translates to CSALTPQVFSGANVLTF.

This clonotype was seen more than once but under ten times. The V and J genes are TRBV12-3 or TRBV12-4 and TRBJ2-7, with 7 bases that match TRBD1. Losses at the gene ends were 3 bases for V and 0 bases for J; bases not matched to a gene: 5. This CDR3 contains 15 residues. The CDR3 nucleotides are TGTGCCAGCAGTTTGGCCAGGGGGAGCTCCTACGAGCAGTACGTC. Its protein product is CASSLARGSSYEQYV.

This chain uses TRBV5-1 with TRBJ2-3; the match to TRBD1 covers 7 bases. V lost 4 bases to trimming and J lost 2 bases; unmatched junction nucleotides: 22. Germline V CDR1 and CDR2: SGHRS, YFSETQ. This CDR3 comprises 20 residues. CDR3 sequence reads: CASSPPSTDRPQLLTDTQYF. The CDR3 DNA follows: TGCGCCAGCAGCCCTCCCTCGACGGACAGGCCGCAACTTCTCACAGATACGCAGTATTTT.

The genes are TRBV25-1 and TRBJ2-7; a weak D match, TRBD2 (6 bases). Germline CDR1 MGHDK, CDR2 SYGVNS. Trimming took off 11 bases at V and 5 bases at J, with 19 bases between the two ends. The CDR3 covers 13 residues. The CDR3 is CAGRQEGPHEQYF. The CDR3 region has the DNA TGTGCCGGCCGCCAGGAGGGTCCCCACGAGCAGTACTTC.

This clonotype was counted many times. The chain carries TRBV5-1 and TRBJ2-2; D tentatively fits TRBD1 or TRBD2 (5 bases each). Trimming took 6 bases from V and 5 from J, leaving 26 bases between them. The CDR3 consists of 18 residues. Per the germline V gene, CDR1 is SGHRS and CDR2 is YFSETQ. The CDR3 DNA reads TGCGCCAGCAACTTTTACGGGTCGGGGACGGTGGATACCGGGGAGCTGTTTTTT. This codes for CASNFYGSGTVDTGELFF. The variable domain in full, completed from reference TRBV5-1 and TRBJ2-2, reads KAGVTQTPRYLIKTRGQQVTLSCSPISGHRSVSWYQQTPGQGLQFLFEYFSETQRNKGNFPGRFSGRQFSNSRSEMNVSTLELGDSALYLCASNFYGSGTVDTGELFFGEGSRLTVL.

The chain combines TRBV20-1 with TRBJ2-7; either TRBD1 or TRBD2 may supply D (6 bases each). The V gene lost 3 bases and the J gene lost 6 bases, with 15 bases spanning the gap. Germline CDR1 reads DFQATT; CDR2 reads SNEGSKA (reference sequence). CDR3 length equals 13 residues. CDR3 in DNA: TGCAGTGCTAGGGGGGCGGTGGGGGGCGAGCAGTACGTC. Translated: CSARGAVGGEQYV.

This clonotype was counted only a few times. The chain is built from TRBV6-5 and TRBJ2-7, with 11 bases that match TRBD2. CDR1 is MNHEY, CDR2 SVGAGI, per germline. The CDR3 consists of 15 residues. The ends lost 2 bases at V and 4 bases at J; junction bases unmatched: 4. The CDR3 here is CASSYTLAGGYEQYF. The CDR3 nucleotides read TGTGCCAGCAGTTACACGTTAGCGGGAGGGTACGAGCAGTACTTC.

This clonotype has a count of ten or more. V and J are TRBV28 and TRBJ2-3; TRBD2 aligns across 8 bases. The germline V gene has CDR1 MDHEN and CDR2 SYDVKM. J was trimmed by 4 bases and V by 3 bases; bases with no gene match: 9. The CDR3 consists of 16 residues. CDR3 protein: CASSFWGAGAADTQYF. DNA of the CDR3: TGTGCCAGCAGTTTTTGGGGAGCGGGAGCCGCAGATACGCAGTATTTT.

This clonotype was detected a few times. V is TRBV24-1 and J is TRBJ2-7, with no clear D. CDR1 and CDR2 from the germline V gene are KGHDR and SFDVKD. This CDR3 spans 12 amino acids. The V gene lost 4 bases and the J gene lost 5 bases, with 8 bases spanning the gap. CDR3 nucleotides: TGTGCCACCAGTGAGGACGCAAACGAGCAGTACTTC. Its translation is CATSEDANEQYF.

Only a few counts were recorded for this clonotype. The chain employs TRBV20-1 and TRBJ1-4; D not certain. CDR1 and CDR2 (germline): DFQATT, SNEGSKA (reference sequence). The length of the CDR3 is 13 residues. V was pared by 3 bases and J by 5 bases, with 10 bases between. The CDR3 DNA sequence: TGCAGTGCTAGTCCTCGGGGAAATGAAAAACTGTTTTTT. The encoded protein is CSASPRGNEKLFF.

The chain employs TRBV28 and TRBJ2-7, with D possibly being TRBD2 (5 bases). The CDR3 is made up of 14 amino acids. Germline values: CDR1 MDHEN, CDR2 SYDVKM. The V end lost 7 bases, the J end lost 3 bases, and 16 bases lay between the germline ends. The CDR3 DNA follows: TGTGCCAGCATCGGAGGTAGAGGCGTCTACGAGCAGTACTTC. The encoded protein is CASIGGRGVYEQYF.

This clonotype came up many times. In DNA form, the CDR3 reads TGTGCCATCAGGGATAGAGGGGGCACTGAAGCTTTCTTT. This gives the protein CAIRDRGGTEAFF. V usage is TRBV10-3 and J usage is TRBJ1-1; the D gene is possibly TRBD1 (6 bases). V gave up 6 bases and J gave up 4 bases, with 12 bases separating them. The CDR3 sequence is 13 residues long. Germline loops: CDR1 ENHRY, CDR2 SYGVKD.

This clonotype was counted many times. V and J are TRBV10-3 and TRBJ2-4; tentative D call: TRBD1 (5 bases). This CDR3 spans 15 amino acids. Germline CDR1 reads ENHRY; CDR2 reads SYGVKD. The ends were cut back, 6 bases at V and 0 bases at J, with 12 bases in the middle. CDR3 region: CAISPDMIAKNIQYF. In nucleotides, the CDR3 is TGTGCCATCAGCCCGGACATGATAGCCAAAAACATTCAGTACTTC.

The genes are TRBV29-1 and TRBJ2-5; possibly TRBD2 for D (6 bases). In germline, CDR1 is SQVTM, CDR2 ANQGSEA. Trimming pared 3 bases from V and 5 bases from J, leaving 13 bases between. The CDR3 is 13 residues long. CDR3 coding DNA: TGCAGCGTTGAGCTTCGGGGGAGGGAGACCCAGTACTTC. It specifies CSVELRGRETQYF.